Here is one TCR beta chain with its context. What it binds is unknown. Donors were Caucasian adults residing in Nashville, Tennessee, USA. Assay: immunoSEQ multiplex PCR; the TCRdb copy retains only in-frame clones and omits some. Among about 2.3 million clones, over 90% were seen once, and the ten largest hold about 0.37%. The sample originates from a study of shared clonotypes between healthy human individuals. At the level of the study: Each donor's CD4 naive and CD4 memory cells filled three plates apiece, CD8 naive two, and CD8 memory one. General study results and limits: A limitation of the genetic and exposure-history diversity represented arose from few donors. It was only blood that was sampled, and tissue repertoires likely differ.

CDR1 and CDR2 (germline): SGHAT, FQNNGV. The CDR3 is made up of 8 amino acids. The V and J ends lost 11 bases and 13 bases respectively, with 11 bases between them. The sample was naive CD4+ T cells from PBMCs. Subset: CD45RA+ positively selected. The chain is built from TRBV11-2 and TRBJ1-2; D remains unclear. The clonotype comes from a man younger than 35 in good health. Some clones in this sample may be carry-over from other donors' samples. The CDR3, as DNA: TGTGCCGAAGGGTTTCGCACCTTC. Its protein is CAEGFRTF.